This T cell receptor (beta chain) appears in the sequencing data of a study of radiation and T cells in renal cell carcinoma. J gave up 5 bases and V 4 bases, and 6 bases lay outside the gene matches. This CDR3 has 13 residues. Germline CDR1 and CDR2: SGHNT and YYREEE (reference sequence). Profiled with immunoSEQ multiplex PCR; TCRdb holds only in-frame clones, not every one. The sample lists about 26,000 clones, 65% to 85% occurring once. The time point denotes: blood 2 weeks post-SBRT. Treatment of the sample: 15 Gy SBRT to primary tumor, nephrectomy 4 weeks later. Sequenced material: blood, taken from a patient whose treatment included radiotherapy and nephrectomy. The chain couples TRBV5-4 to TRBJ2-7; 7 nucleotides agree with TRBD1. This TCR derives from a man aged 60-69 years with renal cell carcinoma. The CDR3 loop reads CASSAKGAHEQYF. Here the CDR3 DNA reads TGTGCCAGCAGCGCGAAGGGGGCCCACGAGCAGTACTTC.